This TCR beta chain was found in a study of T-cell memory formation after mild COVID-19. The table lists this clonotype with a few counts. CDR1 is MNHEY, CDR2 SMNVEV, per germline (reference sequence). V lost 6 bases and J lost 0, with 18 bases in between. This CDR3 spans 16 amino acids. Each CDR3 protein gets one entry after TCRdb re-called the 5' RACE reads with MiXCR. This table holds approximately 100,000 distinct CDR3 sequences, over 10% found once. The origin of this receptor is an adult woman who had mild COVID-19 (a few samples of this study predate the infection). Cell type and time point are not known. The V and J genes are TRBV27 and TRBJ2-7; D possibly uses TRBD1 or TRBD2 (6 bases each). Sequences were obtained from PBMCs or a T cell subset sorted from them (not recorded which). In nucleotides, the CDR3 is TGTGCCAGCAGCCCCATAATCCGGGGGCCCTCCTACGAGCAGTACTTC. Protein: CASSPIIRGPSYEQYF.